A single sample gave rise to the 6 T cell receptor beta chains below, sequenced in a study of graft-versus-host responses after intestinal transplantation (dated by TCRdb to about 2021). The time point label corresponds to: cells obtained before transplantation from donor or recipient. Library generation was performed with the immunoSEQ multiplex PCR assay. TCRdb limited this immuneACCESS table to in-frame rearrangements with V and J called. A share of clones is missing; checked studies link under half to unresolved V genes, and the rest is unexplained. Present in this sample are 75,000 to 95,000 clones, approximately 90% of which were seen just once. Together, the top ten hold 0.3% to 0.35% of the sample. These receptors have no known antigen. Sequences were derived from unstimulated CD4+ T cells sorted from spleen or lymph node cells, sampled before transplant. These receptor sequences come from a human donor who was the organ donor for an intestinal transplant.

V and J are TRBV19 and TRBJ1-2; D may be TRBD1 (5 bases). The CDR3 is made up of 15 amino acids. CDR1 is LNHDA, CDR2 SQIVND, per germline (reference sequence). With 6 bases removed from V and 4 bases from J, the gap between germline ends came to 18 bases. CDR3 residues: CASRIGSGVVYGYTF. The CDR3 bases are TGTGCCAGTAGGATCGGTTCGGGGGTCGTCTATGGCTACACCTTC.

The chain is built from TRBV5-6 and TRBJ2-7, with D possibly being TRBD2 (7 bases). CDR3 size: 15 residues. The V end lost 3 bases, the J end lost 3 bases, and 16 bases lay between the germline ends. Germline V gene lookup returns CDR1 SGHDT and CDR2 YYEEEE. The CDR3 nucleotides are TGTGCCAGCAGCTCTTCGGGGGGCTCCGTCTACGAGCAGTACTTC. Protein product: CASSSSGGSVYEQYF.

The chain carries TRBV20-1 and TRBJ2-1; D call uncertain. This CDR3 contains 10 residues. The germline V and J ends were trimmed by 3 bases and 9 bases, with 6 bases remaining between them. Germline-derived CDR1 and CDR2 are DFQATT and SNEGSKA (reference sequence). Here the CDR3 reads CSASRGEQFF. In DNA, the CDR3 is TGCAGTGCTAGCCGAGGTGAGCAGTTCTTC.

The rearrangement uses TRBV11-3 and TRBJ2-7, with TRBD2 as a possible D gene (6 bases). The CDR3 consists of 13 residues. The germline V gene encodes CDR1 SGHNT and CDR2 YENEEA. V gave up 1 base and J gave up 2 bases, with 6 bases separating them. The CDR3 spells CASSLASAYEQYF. The CDR3 bases are TGTGCCAGCAGCTTAGCTAGCGCCTACGAGCAGTACTTC.

The chain employs TRBV28 and TRBJ2-5; a weak D match, TRBD1 (6 bases). Trimming pared 4 bases from V and 1 base from J, leaving 10 bases between. The CDR3 is made up of 14 amino acids. CDR1 MDHEN and CDR2 SYDVKM come from the germline V gene. The CDR3 nucleotides are TGTGCCAGCAGTTCAGGACAGATCCAAGAGACCCAGTACTTC. Amino acids: CASSSGQIQETQYF.

The rearrangement uses TRBV29-1 and TRBJ1-2; 8 bases are a match to TRBD1. The V gene's germline CDR1 is SQVTM and CDR2 ANQGSEA. V was pared by 5 bases and J by 1 base, with 15 bases of the junction left unmatched. The CDR3 covers 17 residues. The CDR3 loop is CSVFHGQGPPDNYGYTF. CDR3 in DNA: TGCAGCGTTTTTCACGGACAGGGTCCTCCTGATAACTATGGCTACACCTTC.